This TCR beta chain came from a study of T cells in Graves' hyperthyroidism and ophthalmopathy. The junction had 9 bases not matched to a gene; V was cut back by 3 bases and J by 7 bases. The CDR3 runs 16 residues. Germline lookup yields CDR1 SEHNR and CDR2 FQNEAQ (reference sequence). TCR beta CDR3 regions were amplified from RNA transcripts. HTBI primers were employed in a first-round RT-PCR of the TCR CDR3. TCRdb reprocessed the multiplex PCR reads with MiXCR, giving one entry per CDR3 protein. The sample includes around 280,000 distinct CDR3 sequences, roughly 13% of them seen just once. The sequenced sample was blood. The V call is TRBV7-9, the J call TRBJ2-2; the match to TRBD2 covers 9 bases. The sequence was collected from a woman aged 30 to 39 with Graves' hyperthyroidism that later progressed to Graves' ophthalmopathy. Here the CDR3 reads CASSFRGLAGSGELFF. DNA for the CDR3: TGTGCCAGCAGCTTTCGTGGGCTAGCGGGAAGCGGGGAGCTGTTTTTT.